A single sample is the source of the 11 T cell receptor beta chains below, sequenced in a study of T cell clonotyping in hematopoietic cell transplantation. Measured with immunoSEQ multiplex PCR; TCRdb has only the in-frame clones, and not every one. Of almost 5,500 clones listed, 70% to 80% were seen once; the top ten hold roughly 12%. The sequences come from peripheral blood mononuclear cells, collected 30 days after allogeneic stem cell transplant. Source of these receptors: a male patient aged 60 to 75 who had an allogeneic stem cell transplant from an unrelated donor, so the T cells may come from the graft donor. Some clones in this sample may be carry-over from other donors' samples.

V gene TRBV19 combines with J gene TRBJ1-1; no definite D call. This CDR3 has 15 residues. Germline V lookup: CDR1 LNHDA, CDR2 SQIVND (reference sequence). The V end lost 7 bases, the J end lost 1 base, and 16 bases lay between the germline ends. CDR3 in amino acids: CASNLRAGGNTEAFF. Here the CDR3 DNA reads TGTGCCAGTAATCTCCGGGCAGGTGGGAACACTGAAGCTTTCTTT.

J is TRBJ1-1 and V is TRBV19; 7 bases align to TRBD1. This CDR3 comprises 18 residues. Germline lookup yields CDR1 LNHDA and CDR2 SQIVND (reference sequence). V lost 7 bases and J lost 5; bases outside the gene matches: 22. The CDR3 spells CASTLSGGGRGRRTEAFF. As DNA, the CDR3 is TGTGCCAGTACCCTTTCCGGGGGTGGTAGGGGGCGGAGGACTGAAGCTTTCTTT.

The rearrangement uses TRBV4-2 and TRBJ1-3; D gene uncertain. The germline V and J ends were trimmed by 8 bases and 3 bases, with 20 bases remaining between them. Looked up from germline, CDR1 is LGHNA and CDR2 is YNFKEQ. This CDR3 region has 16 residues. The CDR3 sequence is CASLDRPGSNGNTIYF. CDR3 coding DNA: TGTGCCAGCCTCGATCGGCCGGGTTCCAATGGAAACACCATATATTTT.

This clone was detected a few times. V usage is TRBV5-4 and J usage is TRBJ1-1; the D gene is possibly TRBD1 (6 bases). This CDR3 is 14 amino acids long. CDR1 and CDR2 from the germline V gene are SGHNT and YYREEE (reference sequence). V was pared by 1 base and J by 5 bases, with 12 bases between. CDR3 in DNA: TGTGCCAGCAGCTTGAAACAGGGAGAAACTGAAGCTTTCTTT. Protein product: CASSLKQGETEAFF.

As DNA, the CDR3 is TGTGCCGCATCACGGGACAGGTCAAGTGGCTACACCTTC. This translates into CAASRDRSSGYTF. The rearrangement links TRBV19 to TRBJ1-2; the match to TRBD1 covers 8 bases. CDR1 is LNHDA, CDR2 SQIVND, per germline (reference sequence). The CDR3 totals 13 residues. Unmatched junction bases numbered 12, after V lost 11 bases and J lost 7 bases.

This rearrangement joins TRBV5-6 to TRBJ1-1; a possible D gene is TRBD1 (5 bases). The CDR3 consists of 13 residues. CDR1 and CDR2 from the germline V gene are SGHDT and YYEEEE. Between the trimmed V and J ends, which lost 1 base and 8 bases, there was a span of 12 bases. The CDR3 DNA reads TGTGCCAGCAGCTTGTGGGACGGAATAGAAGCTTTCTTT. Translated: CASSLWDGIEAFF.

This clone was counted once. The chain has TRBV7-8 and TRBJ2-7; D may be TRBD2 (7 bases). CDR1 SGHVS and CDR2 FQNEAQ come from the germline V gene. The CDR3 is made up of 17 amino acids. V lost 0 bases to trimming and J lost 5 bases, with 20 bases between them. The CDR3 spells CASSLALGAGEWHEQYF. DNA for the CDR3: TGTGCCAGCAGCTTAGCGCTGGGGGCGGGAGAATGGCACGAGCAGTACTTC.

The CDR3 reads CASKTASYHEQYF. The DNA of the CDR3 is TGTGCCAGCAAGACGGCTAGCTACCACGAGCAGTACTTC. The chain carries TRBV6-6 and TRBJ2-7; D possibly corresponds to TRBD2 (5 bases). Trimming cost V 7 bases and J 5 bases, with 15 bases left between them. Germline CDR1 and CDR2: MNHNY and SVGAGI (reference sequence). This CDR3 region has 13 residues.

The chain recombines TRBV6-6 with TRBJ2-3; 9 bases align to TRBD1. Germline V gene data show CDR1 as MNHNY and CDR2 as SVGAGI (reference sequence). This CDR3 contains 14 residues. Trimming took 6 bases from V and 6 from J; bases not matched to a gene: 7. This chain's CDR3 is CASRGGQGPDTQYF. The CDR3 nucleotides read TGTGCCAGCAGGGGGGGACAGGGTCCGGATACGCAGTATTTT.

The chain carries TRBV5-1 and TRBJ2-1; 9 nucleotides align to TRBD2. Germline-derived CDR1 and CDR2 are SGHRS and YFSETQ. CDR3 size: 14 residues. The ends lost 0 bases at V and 8 bases at J; junction bases unmatched: 3. In DNA form, the CDR3 reads TGCGCCAGCAGCTTGGGCGGGGGGGCCGATGAGCAGTTCTTC. Translation: CASSLGGGADEQFF. The full variable domain, with the rest looked up from reference TRBV5-1 and TRBJ2-1, is KAGVTQTPRYLIKTRGQQVTLSCSPISGHRSVSWYQQTPGQGLQFLFEYFSETQRNKGNFPGRFSGRQFSNSRSEMNVSTLELGDSALYLCASSLGGGADEQFFGPGTRLTVL.

By sample share, this clone is large. The rearrangement joins TRBV27 to TRBJ1-2, with 7 positions matching TRBD1. CDR1 is MNHEY, CDR2 SMNVEV, per germline (reference sequence). V lost 3 bases to trimming and J lost 0 bases; unmatched junction nucleotides: 4. This CDR3 has 15 residues. CDR3 bases: TGTGCCAGCAGTTTCGACAGGGCAGCTAACTATGGCTACACCTTC. Encoded protein: CASSFDRAANYGYTF.